The entry below describes one T cell receptor beta chain. Its cognate antigen is unknown. The source of the sample is a study of T cell responses to AZD1222 COVID-19 vaccine. Study overall: Second-dose schedules of about 4 or about 12 weeks were combined. Study-wide results and limits: It was only a handful of AZD1222 recipients who were seropositive at baseline.

The J segment lost 3 bases and the V segment lost 5 bases, leaving 3 bases of the junction unmatched. The CDR3 sequence is 14 residues long. In germline, CDR1 is SEHNR, CDR2 FQNEAQ (reference sequence). The table came from immunoSEQ multiplex PCR; TCRdb's copy has only in-frame clones and leaves some out. The sample gives about 100,000 clones, less than 90% of which show up once; about 1.7% is in the top ten. The chain links TRBV7-9 to TRBJ1-5; 8 nucleotides align to TRBD1. The receptor was derived from an adult in good health. The sample was peripheral blood, taken on day 0 of AZD1222 vaccination. The CDR3 DNA is TGTGCCAGCAGCCTGGGACAGGACAATCAGCCCCAGCATTTT. Translation: CASSLGQDNQPQHF.